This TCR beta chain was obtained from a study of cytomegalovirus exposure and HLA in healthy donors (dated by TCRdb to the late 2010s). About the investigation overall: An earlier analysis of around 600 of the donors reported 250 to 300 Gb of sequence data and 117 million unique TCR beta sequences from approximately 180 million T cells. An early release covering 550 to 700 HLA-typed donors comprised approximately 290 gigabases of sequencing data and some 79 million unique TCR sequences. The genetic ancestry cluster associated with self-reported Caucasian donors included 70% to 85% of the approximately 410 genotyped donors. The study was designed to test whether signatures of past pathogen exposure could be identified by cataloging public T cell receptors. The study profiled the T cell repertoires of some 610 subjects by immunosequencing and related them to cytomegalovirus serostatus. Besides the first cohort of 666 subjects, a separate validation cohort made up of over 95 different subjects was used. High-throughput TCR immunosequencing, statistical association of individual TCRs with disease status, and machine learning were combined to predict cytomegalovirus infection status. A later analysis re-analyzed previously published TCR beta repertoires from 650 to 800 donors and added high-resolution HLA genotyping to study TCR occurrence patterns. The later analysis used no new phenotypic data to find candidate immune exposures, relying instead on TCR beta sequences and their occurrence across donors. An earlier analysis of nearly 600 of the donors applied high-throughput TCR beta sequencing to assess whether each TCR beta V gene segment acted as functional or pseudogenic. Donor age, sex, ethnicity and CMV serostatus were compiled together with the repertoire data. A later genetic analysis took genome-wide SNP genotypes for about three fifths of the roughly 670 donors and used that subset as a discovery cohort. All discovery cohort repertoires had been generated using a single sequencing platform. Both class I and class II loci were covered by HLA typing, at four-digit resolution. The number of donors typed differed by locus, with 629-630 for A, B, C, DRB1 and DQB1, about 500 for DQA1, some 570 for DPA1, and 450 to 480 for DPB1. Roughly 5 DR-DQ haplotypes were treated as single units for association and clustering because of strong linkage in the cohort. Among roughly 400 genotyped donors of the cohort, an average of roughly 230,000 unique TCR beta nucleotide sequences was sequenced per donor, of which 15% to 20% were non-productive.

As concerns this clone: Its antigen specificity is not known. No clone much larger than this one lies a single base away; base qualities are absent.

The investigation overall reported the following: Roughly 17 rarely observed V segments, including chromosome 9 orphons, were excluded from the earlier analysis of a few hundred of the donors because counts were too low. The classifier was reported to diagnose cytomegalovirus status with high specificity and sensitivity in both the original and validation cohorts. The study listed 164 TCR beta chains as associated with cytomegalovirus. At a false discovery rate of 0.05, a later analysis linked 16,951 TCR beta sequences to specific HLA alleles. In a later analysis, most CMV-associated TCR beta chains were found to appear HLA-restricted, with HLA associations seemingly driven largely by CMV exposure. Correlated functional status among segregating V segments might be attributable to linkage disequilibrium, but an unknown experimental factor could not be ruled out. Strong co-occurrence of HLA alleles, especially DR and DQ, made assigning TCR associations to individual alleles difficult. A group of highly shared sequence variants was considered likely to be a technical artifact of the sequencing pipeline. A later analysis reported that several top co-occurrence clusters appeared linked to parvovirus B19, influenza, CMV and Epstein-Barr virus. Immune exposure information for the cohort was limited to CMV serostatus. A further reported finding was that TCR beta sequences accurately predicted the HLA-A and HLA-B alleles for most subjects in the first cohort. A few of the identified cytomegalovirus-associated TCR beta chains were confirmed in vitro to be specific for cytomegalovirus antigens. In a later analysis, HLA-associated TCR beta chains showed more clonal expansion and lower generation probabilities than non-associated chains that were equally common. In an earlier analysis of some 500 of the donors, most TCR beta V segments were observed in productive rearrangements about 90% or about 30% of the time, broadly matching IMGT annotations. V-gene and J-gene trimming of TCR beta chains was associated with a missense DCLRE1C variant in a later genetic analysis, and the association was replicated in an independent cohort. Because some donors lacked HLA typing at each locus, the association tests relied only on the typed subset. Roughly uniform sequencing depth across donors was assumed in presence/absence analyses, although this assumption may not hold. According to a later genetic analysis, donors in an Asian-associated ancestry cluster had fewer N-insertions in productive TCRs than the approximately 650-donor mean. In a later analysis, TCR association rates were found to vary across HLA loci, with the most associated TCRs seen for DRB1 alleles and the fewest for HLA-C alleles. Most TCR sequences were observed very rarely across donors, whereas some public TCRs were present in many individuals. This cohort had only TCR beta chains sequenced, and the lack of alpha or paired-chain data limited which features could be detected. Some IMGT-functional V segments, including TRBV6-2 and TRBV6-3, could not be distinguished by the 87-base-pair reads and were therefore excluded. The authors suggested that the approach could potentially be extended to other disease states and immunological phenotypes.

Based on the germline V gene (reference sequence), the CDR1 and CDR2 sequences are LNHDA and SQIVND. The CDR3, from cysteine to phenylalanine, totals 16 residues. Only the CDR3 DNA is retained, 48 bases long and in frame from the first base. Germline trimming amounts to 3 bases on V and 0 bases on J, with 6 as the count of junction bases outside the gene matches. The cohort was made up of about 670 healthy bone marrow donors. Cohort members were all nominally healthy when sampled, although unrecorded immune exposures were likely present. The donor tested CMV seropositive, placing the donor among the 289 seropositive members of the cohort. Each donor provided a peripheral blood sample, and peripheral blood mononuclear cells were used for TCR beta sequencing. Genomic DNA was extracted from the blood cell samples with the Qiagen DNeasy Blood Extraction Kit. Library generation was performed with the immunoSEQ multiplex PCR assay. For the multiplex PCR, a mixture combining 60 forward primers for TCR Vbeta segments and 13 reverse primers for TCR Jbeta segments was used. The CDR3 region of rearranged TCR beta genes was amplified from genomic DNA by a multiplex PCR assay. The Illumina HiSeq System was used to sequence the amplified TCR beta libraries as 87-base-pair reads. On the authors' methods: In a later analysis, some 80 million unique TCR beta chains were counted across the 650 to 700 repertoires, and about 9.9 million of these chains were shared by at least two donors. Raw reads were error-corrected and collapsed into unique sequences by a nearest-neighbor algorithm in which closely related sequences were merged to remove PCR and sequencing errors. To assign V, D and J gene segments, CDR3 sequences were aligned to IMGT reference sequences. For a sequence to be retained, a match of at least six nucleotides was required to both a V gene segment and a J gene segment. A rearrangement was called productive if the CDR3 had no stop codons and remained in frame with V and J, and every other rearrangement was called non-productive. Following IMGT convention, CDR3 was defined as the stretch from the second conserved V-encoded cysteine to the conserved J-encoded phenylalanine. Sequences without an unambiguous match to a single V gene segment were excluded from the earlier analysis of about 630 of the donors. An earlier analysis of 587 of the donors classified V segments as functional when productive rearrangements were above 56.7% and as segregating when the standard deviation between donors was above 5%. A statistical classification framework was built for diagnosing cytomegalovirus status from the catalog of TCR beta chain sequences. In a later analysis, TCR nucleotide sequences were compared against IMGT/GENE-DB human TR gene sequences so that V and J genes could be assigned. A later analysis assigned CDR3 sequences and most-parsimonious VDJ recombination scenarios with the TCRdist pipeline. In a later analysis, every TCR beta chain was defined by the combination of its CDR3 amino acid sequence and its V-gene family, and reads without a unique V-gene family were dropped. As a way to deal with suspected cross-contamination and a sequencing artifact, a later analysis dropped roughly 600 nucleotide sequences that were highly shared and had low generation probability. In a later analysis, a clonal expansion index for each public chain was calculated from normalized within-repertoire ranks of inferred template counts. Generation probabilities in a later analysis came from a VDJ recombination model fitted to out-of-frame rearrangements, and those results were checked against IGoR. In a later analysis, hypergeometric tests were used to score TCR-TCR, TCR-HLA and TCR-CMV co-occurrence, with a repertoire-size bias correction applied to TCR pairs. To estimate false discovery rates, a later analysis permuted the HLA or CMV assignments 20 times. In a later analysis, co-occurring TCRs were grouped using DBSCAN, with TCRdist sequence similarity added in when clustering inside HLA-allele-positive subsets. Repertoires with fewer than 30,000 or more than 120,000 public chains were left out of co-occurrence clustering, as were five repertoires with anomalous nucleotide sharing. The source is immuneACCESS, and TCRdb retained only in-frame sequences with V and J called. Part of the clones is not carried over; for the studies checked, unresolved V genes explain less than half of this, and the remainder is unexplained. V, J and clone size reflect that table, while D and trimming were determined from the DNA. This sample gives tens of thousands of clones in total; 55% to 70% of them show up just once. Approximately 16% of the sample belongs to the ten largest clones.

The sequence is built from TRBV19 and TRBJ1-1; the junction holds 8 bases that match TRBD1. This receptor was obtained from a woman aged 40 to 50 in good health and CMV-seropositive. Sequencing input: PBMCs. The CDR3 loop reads CASSMNPGQVNTEAFF. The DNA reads TGTGCCAGTAGTATGAATCCGGGACAGGTGAACACTGAAGCTTTCTTT.